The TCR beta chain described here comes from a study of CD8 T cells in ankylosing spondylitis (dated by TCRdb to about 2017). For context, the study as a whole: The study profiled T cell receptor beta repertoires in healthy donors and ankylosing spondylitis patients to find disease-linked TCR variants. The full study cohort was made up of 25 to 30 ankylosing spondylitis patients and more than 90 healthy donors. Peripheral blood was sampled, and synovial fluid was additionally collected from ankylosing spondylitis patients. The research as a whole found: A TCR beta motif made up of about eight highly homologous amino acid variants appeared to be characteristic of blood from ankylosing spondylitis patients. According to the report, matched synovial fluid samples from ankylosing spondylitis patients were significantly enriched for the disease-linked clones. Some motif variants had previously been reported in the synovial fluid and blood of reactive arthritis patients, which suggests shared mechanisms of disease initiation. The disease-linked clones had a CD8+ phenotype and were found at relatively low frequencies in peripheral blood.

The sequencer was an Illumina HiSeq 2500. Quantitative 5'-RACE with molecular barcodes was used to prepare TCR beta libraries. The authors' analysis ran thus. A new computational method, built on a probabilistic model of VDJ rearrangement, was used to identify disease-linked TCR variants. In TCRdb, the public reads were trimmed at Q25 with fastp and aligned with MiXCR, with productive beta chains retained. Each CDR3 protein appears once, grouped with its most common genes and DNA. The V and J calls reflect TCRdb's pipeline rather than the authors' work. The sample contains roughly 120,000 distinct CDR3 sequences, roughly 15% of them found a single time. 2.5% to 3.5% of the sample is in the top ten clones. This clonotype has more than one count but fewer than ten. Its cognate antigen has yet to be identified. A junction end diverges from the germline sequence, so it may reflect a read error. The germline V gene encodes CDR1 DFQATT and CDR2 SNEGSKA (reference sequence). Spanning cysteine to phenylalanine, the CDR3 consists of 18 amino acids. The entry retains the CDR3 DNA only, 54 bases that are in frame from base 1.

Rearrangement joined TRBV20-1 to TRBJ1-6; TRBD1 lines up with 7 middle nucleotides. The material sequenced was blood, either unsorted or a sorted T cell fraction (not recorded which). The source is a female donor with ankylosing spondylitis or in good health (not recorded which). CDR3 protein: CSARGDRVLVQNNPPLHF. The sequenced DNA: TGCAGTGCTAGAGGTGACAGGGTTTTGGTCCAGAATAATCCACCCCTCCACTTT.